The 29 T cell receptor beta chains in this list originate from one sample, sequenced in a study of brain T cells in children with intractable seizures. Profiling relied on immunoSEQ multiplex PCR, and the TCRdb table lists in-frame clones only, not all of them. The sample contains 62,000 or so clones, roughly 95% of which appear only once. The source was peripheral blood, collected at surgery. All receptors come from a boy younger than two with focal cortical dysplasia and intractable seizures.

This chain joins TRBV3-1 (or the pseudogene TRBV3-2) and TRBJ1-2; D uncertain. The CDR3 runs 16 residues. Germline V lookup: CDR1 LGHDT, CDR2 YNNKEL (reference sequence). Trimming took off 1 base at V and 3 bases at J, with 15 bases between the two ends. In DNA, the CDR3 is TGTGCCAGCAGCCAAGTCCCGACGCCCGGACACTATGGCTACACCTTC. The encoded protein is CASSQVPTPGHYGYTF.

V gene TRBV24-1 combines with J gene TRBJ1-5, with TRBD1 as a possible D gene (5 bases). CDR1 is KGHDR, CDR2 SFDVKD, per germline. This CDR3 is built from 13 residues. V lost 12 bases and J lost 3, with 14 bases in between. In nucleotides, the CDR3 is TGTGCCGCCCAGGGCGGCCTCAATCAGCCCCAGCATTTT. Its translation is CAAQGGLNQPQHF.

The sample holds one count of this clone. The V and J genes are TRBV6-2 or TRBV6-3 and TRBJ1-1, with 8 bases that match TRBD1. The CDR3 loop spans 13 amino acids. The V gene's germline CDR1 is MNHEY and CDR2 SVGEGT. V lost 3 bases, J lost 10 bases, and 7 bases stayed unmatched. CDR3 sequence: CASSYSQGARAFF. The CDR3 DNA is TGTGCCAGCAGTTATAGTCAGGGGGCGAGAGCTTTCTTT.

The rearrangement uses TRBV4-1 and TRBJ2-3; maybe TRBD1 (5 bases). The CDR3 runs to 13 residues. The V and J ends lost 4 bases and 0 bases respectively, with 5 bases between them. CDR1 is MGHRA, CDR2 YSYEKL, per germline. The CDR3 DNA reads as TGCGCCAGCAGCCGGGGCAGCACAGATACGCAGTATTTT. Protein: CASSRGSTDTQYF.

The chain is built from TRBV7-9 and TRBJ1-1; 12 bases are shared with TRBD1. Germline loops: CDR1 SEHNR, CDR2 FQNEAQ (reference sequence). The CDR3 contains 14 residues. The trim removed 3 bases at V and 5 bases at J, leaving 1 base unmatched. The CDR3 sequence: CASSLGQGATEAFF. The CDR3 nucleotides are TGTGCCAGCAGCTTGGGACAGGGGGCAACTGAAGCTTTCTTT. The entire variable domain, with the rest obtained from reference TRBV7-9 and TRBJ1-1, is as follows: DTGVSQNPRHKITKRGQNVTFRCDPISEHNRLYWYRQTLGQGPEFLTYFQNEAQLEKSRLLSDRFSAERPKGSFSTLEIQRTEQGDSAMYLCASSLGQGATEAFFGQGTRLTVV.

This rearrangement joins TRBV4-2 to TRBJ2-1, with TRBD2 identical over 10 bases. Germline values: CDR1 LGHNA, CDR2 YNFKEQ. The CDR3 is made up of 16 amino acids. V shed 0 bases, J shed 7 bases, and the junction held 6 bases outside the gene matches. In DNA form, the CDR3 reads TGTGCCAGCAGCCAAGATTGGCTAGCGGGAGCAAATGAGCAGTTCTTC. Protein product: CASSQDWLAGANEQFF.

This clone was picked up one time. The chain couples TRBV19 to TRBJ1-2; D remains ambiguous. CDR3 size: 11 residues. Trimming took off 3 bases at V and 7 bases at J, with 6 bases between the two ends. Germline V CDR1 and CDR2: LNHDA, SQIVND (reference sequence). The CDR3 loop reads CASSIRGGYTF. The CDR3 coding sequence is TGTGCCAGTAGTATTCGGGGTGGCTACACCTTC. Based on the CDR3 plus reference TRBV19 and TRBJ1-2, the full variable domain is DGGITQSPKYLFRKEGQNVTLSCEQNLNHDAMYWYRQDPGQGLRLIYYSQIVNDFQKGDIAEGYSVSREKKESFPLTVTSAQKNPTAFYLCASSIRGGYTFGSGTRLTVV.

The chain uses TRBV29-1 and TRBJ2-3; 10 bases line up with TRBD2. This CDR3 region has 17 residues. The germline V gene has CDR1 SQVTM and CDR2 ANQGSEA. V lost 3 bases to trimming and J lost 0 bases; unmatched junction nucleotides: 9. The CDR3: CSVDKVAGGSSTDTQYF. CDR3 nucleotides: TGCAGCGTTGATAAGGTAGCGGGGGGATCTAGCACAGATACGCAGTATTTT.

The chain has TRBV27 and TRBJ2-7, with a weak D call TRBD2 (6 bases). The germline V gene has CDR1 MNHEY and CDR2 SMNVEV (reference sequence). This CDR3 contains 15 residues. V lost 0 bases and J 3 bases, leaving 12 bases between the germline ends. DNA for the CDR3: TGTGCCAGCAGTTTATCGTGGGGGGATTACTACGAGCAGTACTTC. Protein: CASSLSWGDYYEQYF.

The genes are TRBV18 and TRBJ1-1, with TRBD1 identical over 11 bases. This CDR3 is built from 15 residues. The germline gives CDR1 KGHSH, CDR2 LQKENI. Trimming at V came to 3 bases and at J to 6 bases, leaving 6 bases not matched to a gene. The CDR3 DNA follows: TGTGCCAGCTCACCGAGGGACAGGGGGGTCCCTGAAGCTTTCTTT. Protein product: CASSPRDRGVPEAFF.

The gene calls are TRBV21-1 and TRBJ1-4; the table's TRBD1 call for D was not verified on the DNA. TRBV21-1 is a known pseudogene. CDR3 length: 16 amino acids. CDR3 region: CASSRDRRGNNEKLFF. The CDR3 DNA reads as TGTGCCAGCAGCAGGGACAGGCGCGGTAATAATGAAAAACTGTTTTTT.

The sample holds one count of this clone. The CDR3 reads CASSGASGSMDTQYF. For the CDR3, the DNA is TGTGCCAGTAGTGGAGCTAGCGGGAGTATGGATACGCAGTATTTT. V gene TRBV19 combines with J gene TRBJ2-3; 10 positions agree with TRBD2. Germline-derived CDR1 and CDR2 are LNHDA and SQIVND (reference sequence). This CDR3 is 15 amino acids long. V dropped 5 bases and J dropped 6; count of bases not matched to a gene: 8. The whole variable domain, filled in from reference TRBV19 and TRBJ2-3, reads DGGITQSPKYLFRKEGQNVTLSCEQNLNHDAMYWYRQDPGQGLRLIYYSQIVNDFQKGDIAEGYSVSREKKESFPLTVTSAQKNPTAFYLCASSGASGSMDTQYFGPGTRLTVL.

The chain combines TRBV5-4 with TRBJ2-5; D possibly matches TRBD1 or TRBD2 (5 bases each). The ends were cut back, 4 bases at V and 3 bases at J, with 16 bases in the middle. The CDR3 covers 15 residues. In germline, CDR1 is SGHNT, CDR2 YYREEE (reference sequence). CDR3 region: CASSRWTVGEETQYF. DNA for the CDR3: TGTGCCAGCAGCAGGTGGACGGTGGGGGAAGAGACCCAGTACTTC. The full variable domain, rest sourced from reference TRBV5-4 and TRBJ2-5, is ETGVTQSPTHLIKTRGQQVTLRCSSQSGHNTVSWYQQALGQGPQFIFQYYREEENGRGNFPPRFSGLQFPNYSSELNVNALELDDSALYLCASSRWTVGEETQYFGPGTRLLVL.

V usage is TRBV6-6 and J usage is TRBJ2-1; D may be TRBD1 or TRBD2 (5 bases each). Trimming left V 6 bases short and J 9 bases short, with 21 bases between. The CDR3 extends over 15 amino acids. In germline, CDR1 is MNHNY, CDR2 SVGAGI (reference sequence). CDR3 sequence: CASRSTGPPFGEQFF. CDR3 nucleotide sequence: TGTGCCAGCAGATCTACGGGACCCCCTTTCGGTGAGCAGTTCTTC.

CDR3 region: CASSLDSSGSNIYEQYF. For the CDR3, the DNA is TGTGCCAGCAGCTTAGATTCTAGCGGGAGTAATATATACGAGCAGTACTTC. V gene TRBV7-7 combines with J gene TRBJ2-7, with 10 bases lining up with TRBD2. The CDR3 is 17 residues long. V dropped 1 base and J dropped 4; count of bases not matched to a gene: 10. Germline-derived CDR1 and CDR2 are SSHAT and FNYEAQ (reference sequence).

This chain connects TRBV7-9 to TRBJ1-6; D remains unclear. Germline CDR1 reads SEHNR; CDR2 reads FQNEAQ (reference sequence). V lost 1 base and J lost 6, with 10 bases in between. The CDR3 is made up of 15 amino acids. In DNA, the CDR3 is TGTGCCAGCAGCTTAGGTGTGGGGATTAATTCACCCCTCCACTTT. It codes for CASSLGVGINSPLHF.

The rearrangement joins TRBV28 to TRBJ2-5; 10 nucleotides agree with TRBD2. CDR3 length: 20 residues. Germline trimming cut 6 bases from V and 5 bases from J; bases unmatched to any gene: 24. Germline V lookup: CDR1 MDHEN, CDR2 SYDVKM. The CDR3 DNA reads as TGTGCCAGCAGCTCCGCCCCCTTTAGCGGGGGGATATTACTTTGGGAGACCCAGTACTTC. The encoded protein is CASSSAPFSGGILLWETQYF.

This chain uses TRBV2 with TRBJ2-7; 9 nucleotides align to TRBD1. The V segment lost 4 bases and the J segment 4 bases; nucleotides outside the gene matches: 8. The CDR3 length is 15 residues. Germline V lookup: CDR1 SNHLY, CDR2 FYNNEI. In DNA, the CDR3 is TGTGCCAGCAGTGCAGCCGGGACAGGGTTTTACGAGCAGTACTTC. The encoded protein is CASSAAGTGFYEQYF.

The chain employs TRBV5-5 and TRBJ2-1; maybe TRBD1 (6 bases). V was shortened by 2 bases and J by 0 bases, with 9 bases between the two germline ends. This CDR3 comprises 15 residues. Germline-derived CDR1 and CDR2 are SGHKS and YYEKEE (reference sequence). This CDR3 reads CASSFRDNSYNEQFF. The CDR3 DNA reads TGTGCCAGCAGCTTCAGGGACAACTCCTACAATGAGCAGTTCTTC.

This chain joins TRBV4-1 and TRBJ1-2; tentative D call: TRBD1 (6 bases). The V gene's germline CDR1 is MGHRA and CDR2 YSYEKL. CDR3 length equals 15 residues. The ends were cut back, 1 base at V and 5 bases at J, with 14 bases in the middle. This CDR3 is CASSQARGLRYGYTF. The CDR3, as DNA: TGCGCCAGCAGCCAAGCCAGGGGATTAAGATATGGCTACACCTTC.

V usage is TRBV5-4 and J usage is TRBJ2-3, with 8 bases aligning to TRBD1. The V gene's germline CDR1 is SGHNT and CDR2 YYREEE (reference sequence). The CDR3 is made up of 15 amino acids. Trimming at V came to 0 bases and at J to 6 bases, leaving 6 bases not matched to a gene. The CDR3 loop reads CASSLARTGCDTQYF. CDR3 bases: TGTGCCAGCAGCTTGGCCCGGACAGGGTGCGATACGCAGTATTTT.

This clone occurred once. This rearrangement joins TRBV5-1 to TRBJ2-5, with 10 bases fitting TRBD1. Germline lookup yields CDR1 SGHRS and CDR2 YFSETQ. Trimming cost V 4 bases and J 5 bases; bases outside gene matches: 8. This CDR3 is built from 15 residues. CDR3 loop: CASSKETGGEETQYF. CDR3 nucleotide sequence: TGCGCCAGCAGCAAGGAGACAGGGGGCGAGGAGACCCAGTACTTC.

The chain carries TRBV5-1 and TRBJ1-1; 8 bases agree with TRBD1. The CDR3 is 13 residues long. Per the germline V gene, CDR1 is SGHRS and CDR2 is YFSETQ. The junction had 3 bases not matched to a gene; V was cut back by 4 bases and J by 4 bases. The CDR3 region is CASSIDRGTEAFF. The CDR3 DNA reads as TGCGCCAGCAGCATCGACAGGGGCACTGAAGCTTTCTTT.

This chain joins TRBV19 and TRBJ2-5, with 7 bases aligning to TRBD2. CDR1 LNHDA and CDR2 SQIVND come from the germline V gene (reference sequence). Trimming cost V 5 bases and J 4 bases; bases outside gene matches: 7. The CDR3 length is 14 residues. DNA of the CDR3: TGTGCCAGTAGTGATCCAGGCGGGGGAGAGACCCAGTACTTC. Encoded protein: CASSDPGGGETQYF.

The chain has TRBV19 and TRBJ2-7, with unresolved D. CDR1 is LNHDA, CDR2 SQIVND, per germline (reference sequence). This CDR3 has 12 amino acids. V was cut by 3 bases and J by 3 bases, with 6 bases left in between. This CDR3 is CASSMVGYEQYF. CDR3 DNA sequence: TGTGCCAGTAGTATGGTCGGCTACGAGCAGTACTTC. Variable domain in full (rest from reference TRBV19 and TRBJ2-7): DGGITQSPKYLFRKEGQNVTLSCEQNLNHDAMYWYRQDPGQGLRLIYYSQIVNDFQKGDIAEGYSVSREKKESFPLTVTSAQKNPTAFYLCASSMVGYEQYFGPGTRLTVT.

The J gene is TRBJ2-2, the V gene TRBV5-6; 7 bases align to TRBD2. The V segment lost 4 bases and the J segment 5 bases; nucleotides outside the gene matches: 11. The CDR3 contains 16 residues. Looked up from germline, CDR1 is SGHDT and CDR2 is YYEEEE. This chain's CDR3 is CASSPPGGRRTGELFF. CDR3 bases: TGTGCCAGCAGCCCACCGGGGGGAAGGAGGACCGGGGAGCTGTTTTTT.

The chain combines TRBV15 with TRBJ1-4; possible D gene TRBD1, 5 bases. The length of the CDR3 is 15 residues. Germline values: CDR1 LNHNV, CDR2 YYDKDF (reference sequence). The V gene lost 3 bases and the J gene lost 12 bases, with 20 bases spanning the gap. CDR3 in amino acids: CATSSGARVPGQLFF. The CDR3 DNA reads TGTGCCACCAGCAGTGGGGCCAGGGTTCCTGGGCAACTGTTTTTT.

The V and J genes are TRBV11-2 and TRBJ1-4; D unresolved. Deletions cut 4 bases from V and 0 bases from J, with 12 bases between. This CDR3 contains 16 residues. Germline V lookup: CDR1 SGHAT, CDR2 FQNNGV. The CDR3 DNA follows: TGTGCCAGCAGCTATGGGTTACGGGCAACTAATGAAAAACTGTTTTTT. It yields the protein CASSYGLRATNEKLFF.

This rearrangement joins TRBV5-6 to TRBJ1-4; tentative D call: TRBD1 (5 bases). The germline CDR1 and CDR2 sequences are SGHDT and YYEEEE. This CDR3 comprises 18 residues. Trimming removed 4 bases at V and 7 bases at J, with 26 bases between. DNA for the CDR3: TGTGCCAGCAGCGGGAGACTGGGACGTGCTATAGGAGTTGAAAAACTGTTTTTT. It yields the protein CASSGRLGRAIGVEKLFF.